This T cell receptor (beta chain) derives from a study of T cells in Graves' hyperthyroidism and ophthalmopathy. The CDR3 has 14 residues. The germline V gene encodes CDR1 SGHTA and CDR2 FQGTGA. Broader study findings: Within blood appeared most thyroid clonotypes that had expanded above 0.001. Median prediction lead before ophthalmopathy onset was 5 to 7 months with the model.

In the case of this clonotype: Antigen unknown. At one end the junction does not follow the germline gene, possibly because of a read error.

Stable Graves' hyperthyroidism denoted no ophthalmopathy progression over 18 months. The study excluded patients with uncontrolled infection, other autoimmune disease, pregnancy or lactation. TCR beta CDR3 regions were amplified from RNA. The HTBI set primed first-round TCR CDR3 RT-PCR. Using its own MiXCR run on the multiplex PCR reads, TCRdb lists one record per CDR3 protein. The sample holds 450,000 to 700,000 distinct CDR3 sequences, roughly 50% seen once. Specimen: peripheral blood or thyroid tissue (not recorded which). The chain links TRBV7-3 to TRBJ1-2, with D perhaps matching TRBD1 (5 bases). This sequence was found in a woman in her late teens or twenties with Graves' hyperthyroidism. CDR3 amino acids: CASSLGGVGDGYTF. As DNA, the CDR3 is TGCGCCAGCAGCTTAGGAGGGGTCGGAGATGGCTACACCTTC.